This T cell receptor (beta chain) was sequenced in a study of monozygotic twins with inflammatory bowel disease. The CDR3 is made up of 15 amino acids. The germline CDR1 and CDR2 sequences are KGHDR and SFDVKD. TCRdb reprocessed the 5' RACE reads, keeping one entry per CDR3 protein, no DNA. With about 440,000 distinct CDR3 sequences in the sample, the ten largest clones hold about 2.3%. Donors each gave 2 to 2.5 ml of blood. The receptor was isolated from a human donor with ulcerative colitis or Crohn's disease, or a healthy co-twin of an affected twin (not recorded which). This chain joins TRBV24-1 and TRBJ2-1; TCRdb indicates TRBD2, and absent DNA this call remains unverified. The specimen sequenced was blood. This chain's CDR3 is CATSPTSGTYNEQFF.